A selection of T cell receptor beta chains follows, all from one sample in a study of cytomegalovirus exposure and HLA in healthy donors. Libraries were prepared by immunoSEQ multiplex PCR; TCRdb keeps only in-frame clonotypes and omits some of them. The sample holds under 130,000 clones, about three quarters seen once. The sample was PBMCs. All receptors come from a male donor in good health and CMV-seronegative. The CDR3 runs from the conserved cysteine through the conserved F or W. The order of the fields is J gene, V gene, clone size, D gene, CDR3 length, CDR3 protein, CDR3 DNA. A D gene is named only where the DNA matches it firmly. Expanded clones are given a class, and other clones once, few, many or no size at all.

>TRBJ2-7|TRBV4-1|-|TRBD1|15
CASSFDRGTTYEQYF
TGCGCCAGCAGTTTCGACAGGGGGACTACCTACGAGCAGTACTTC
>TRBJ1-4|TRBV2|-|-|14
CASREVATNEKLFF
TGTGCCAGCAGGGAGGTCGCAACTAATGAAAAACTGTTTTTT
>TRBJ1-4|TRBV7-2|-|-|13
CASSWGRREKLFF
TGTGCCAGCAGCTGGGGGAGGAGGGAAAAACTGTTTTTT
>TRBJ2-5|TRBV19|-|-|14
CASKPMGGGGTQYF
TGTGCCAGTAAACCCATGGGGGGTGGGGGGACCCAGTACTTC
>TRBJ2-5|TRBV5-1|-|TRBD1|16
CASSLEGTAPPRAQYF
TGCGCCAGCAGCTTGGAAGGGACAGCTCCACCACGGGCCCAGTACTTC
>TRBJ2-1|TRBV7-9|-|TRBD1|16
CASSDLGQGIYNEQFF
TGTGCCAGCAGCGACTTGGGACAGGGAATTTACAATGAGCAGTTCTTC
>TRBJ1-1|TRBV11-3|-|TRBD1|18
CASSFDWGGTGMNTEAFF
TGTGCCAGCAGCTTTGACTGGGGGGGGACAGGGATGAACACTGAAGCTTTCTTT
>TRBJ1-3|TRBV5-1|-|-|17
CASSLAPMISSGNTIYF
TGCGCCAGCAGCTTGGCCCCGATGATCAGCTCTGGAAACACCATATATTTT
>TRBJ2-7|TRBV6-9|-|TRBD2|15
CASTLGTSGAYEQYF
TGTGCCAGCACTCTGGGGACTAGCGGGGCGTACGAGCAGTACTTC
>TRBJ2-3|TRBV7-9|-|TRBD2|15
CASSLASRESDTQYF
TGTGCCAGCAGCTTAGCCTCGCGGGAGTCAGATACGCAGTATTTT
>TRBJ2-5|TRBV5-1|-|TRBD2|15
CASSSGTSGQETQYF
TGCGCCAGCAGCTCGGGGACTAGCGGGCAAGAGACCCAGTACTTC
>TRBJ2-3|TRBV7-8|-|-|17
CASSLSGTPRRADTQYF
TGTGCCAGCAGCCTCTCCGGGACTCCAAGGAGGGCAGATACGCAGTATTTT
>TRBJ2-7|TRBV30|few|-|14
CAWSTAPTAYEQYF
TGTGCCTGGAGTACGGCCCCGACAGCCTACGAGCAGTACTTC
>TRBJ2-7|TRBV4-1|-|TRBD1|15
CASSLAGTDINEQYF
TGCGCCAGCAGCCTTGCCGGGACAGATATCAACGAGCAGTACTTC
>TRBJ2-5|TRBV6-5|-|TRBD2|15
CASSRSGSRGETQYF
TGTGCCAGCAGCCGTAGCGGGAGTCGGGGGGAGACCCAGTACTTC
>TRBJ2-2|TRBV7-3|-|TRBD2|15
CASSPGLAGAGELFF
TGTGCCAGCAGCCCGGGACTAGCGGGAGCCGGGGAGCTGTTTTTT
>TRBJ1-4|TRBV4-3|-|TRBD1|15
CASSQGTGLIEKLFF
TGCGCCAGCAGCCAAGGGACAGGGCTGATCGAAAAACTGTTTTTT
>TRBJ1-5|TRBV4-1|-|-|14
CASSQNRASRPQHF
TGCGCCAGCAGCCAGAACAGGGCCTCCCGGCCCCAGCATTTT
>TRBJ2-2|TRBV2|few|TRBD2|16
CASSELRGSRTGELFF
TGTGCCAGCAGTGAACTCCGCGGGAGTAGGACCGGGGAGCTGTTTTTT
>TRBJ2-7|TRBV7-8|-|TRBD1|16
CASSPVSGGTSYEQYF
TGTGCCAGCAGCCCAGTATCAGGGGGTACGTCCTACGAGCAGTACTTC
>TRBJ2-1|TRBV11-2|-|TRBD2|15
CASSLARTRWLEQFF
TGTGCCAGCAGCTTAGCACGGACTAGATGGCTTGAGCAGTTCTTC
>TRBJ2-7|TRBV4-1|-|-|13
CASSIPGSWEQYF
TGCGCCAGCAGCATCCCAGGCTCGTGGGAGCAGTACTTC
>TRBJ2-2|TRBV18|-|-|15
CASSPGSTNTGELFF
TGTGCCAGCTCACCCGGGAGTACGAACACCGGGGAGCTGTTTTTT
>TRBJ2-5|TRBV6-5|few|-|12
CASGQVSFDQYF
TGTGCCAGCGGGCAAGTTTCTTTCGACCAGTACTTC
>TRBJ2-5|TRBV15|few|TRBD2|15
CATSRNLREGETQYF
TGTGCCACCAGCAGAAACCTTCGGGAGGGGGAGACCCAGTACTTC
>TRBJ2-7|TRBV4-2|-|TRBD2|15
CASSPGPAGAYEQYF
TGTGCCAGCAGCCCCGGACCTGCGGGAGCCTACGAGCAGTACTTC
>TRBJ2-6|TRBV13|-|-|17
CASSLVQGFSGANVLTF
TGTGCCAGCAGCTTAGTTCAGGGGTTTAGTGGGGCCAACGTCCTGACTTTC
>TRBJ2-7|TRBV9|-|-|13
CASSVVLGGEQYF
TGTGCCAGCAGCGTAGTCCTGGGAGGCGAGCAGTACTTC
>TRBJ2-7|TRBV30|once|TRBD2|16
CAGEGLAGGAAYEQYF
TGTGCCGGGGAGGGACTAGCGGGAGGAGCGGCCTACGAGCAGTACTTC
>TRBJ2-2|TRBV7-3|-|TRBD2|15
CASSLAGVETGELFF
TGTGCCAGCAGCTTGGCGGGAGTAGAAACCGGGGAGCTGTTTTTT
>TRBJ2-5|TRBV19|-|-|14
CASSMSRGQETQYF
TGTGCCAGTAGTATGTCCAGGGGTCAAGAGACCCAGTACTTC
>TRBJ2-1|TRBV19|-|TRBD1|15
CASSINRGPSNEQFF
TGTGCCAGTAGTATTAACAGGGGCCCTTCCAATGAGCAGTTCTTC
>TRBJ2-4|TRBV6-1|once|-|12
CASSPDFNIQYF
TGTGCCAGCAGCCCAGATTTCAACATTCAGTACTTC
>TRBJ1-3|TRBV7-8|-|TRBD1|17
CASSLRTGDTSGNTIYF
TGTGCCAGCAGCTTAAGGACAGGAGATACCTCTGGAAACACCATATATTTT
>TRBJ2-3|TRBV2|-|TRBD1|17
CASTKEQGVVSTDTQYF
TGTGCCAGCACCAAAGAACAGGGGGTCGTTAGCACAGATACGCAGTATTTT